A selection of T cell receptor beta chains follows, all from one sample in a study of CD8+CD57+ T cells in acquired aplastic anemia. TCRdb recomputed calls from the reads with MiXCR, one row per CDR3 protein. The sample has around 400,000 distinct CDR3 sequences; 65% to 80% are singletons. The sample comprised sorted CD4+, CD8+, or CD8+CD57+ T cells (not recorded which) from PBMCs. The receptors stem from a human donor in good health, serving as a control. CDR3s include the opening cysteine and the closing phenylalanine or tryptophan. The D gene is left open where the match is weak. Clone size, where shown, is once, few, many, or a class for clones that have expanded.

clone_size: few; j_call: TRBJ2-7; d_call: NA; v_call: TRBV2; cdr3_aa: CASSSREGGYEQYF; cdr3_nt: TGTGCCAGCAGCTCCAGAGAGGGGGGTTACGAGCAGTACTTC
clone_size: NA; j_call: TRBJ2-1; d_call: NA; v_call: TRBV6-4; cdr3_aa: CASSASKVGIEQFF; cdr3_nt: TGTGCCAGCAGTGCTAGTAAGGTGGGTATCGAGCAGTTCTTC
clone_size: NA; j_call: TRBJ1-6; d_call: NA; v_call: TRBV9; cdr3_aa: CASSVAPLLRAVPLHF; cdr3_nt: TGTGCCAGCAGCGTAGCTCCTCTCCTACGAGCAGTACCCCTCCACTTT
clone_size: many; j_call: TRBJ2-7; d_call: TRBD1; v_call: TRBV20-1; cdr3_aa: CSAQIPGQATYEQYF; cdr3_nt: TGCAGTGCTCAGATACCGGGACAGGCAACCTACGAGCAGTACTTC
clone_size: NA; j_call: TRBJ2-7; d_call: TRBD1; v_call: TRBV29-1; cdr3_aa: CSVRDRAYEQYF; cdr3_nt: TGCAGCGTTCGGGACAGGGCCTACGAGCAGTACTTC
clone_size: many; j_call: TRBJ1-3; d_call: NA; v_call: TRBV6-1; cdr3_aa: CASMAAGNTIYF; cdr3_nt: TGTGCCAGCATGGCAGCTGGAAACACCATATATTTT
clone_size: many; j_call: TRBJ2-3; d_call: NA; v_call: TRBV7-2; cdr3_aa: CASSRDPTTDTQYF; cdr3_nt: TGTGCCAGCAGCCGGGACCCTACCACAGATACGCAGTATTTT
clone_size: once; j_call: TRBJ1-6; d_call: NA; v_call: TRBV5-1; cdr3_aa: CAGSLGQRGQPLHF; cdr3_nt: TGCGCCGGCAGCTTGGGTCAGAGGGGTCAACCCCTCCACTTT
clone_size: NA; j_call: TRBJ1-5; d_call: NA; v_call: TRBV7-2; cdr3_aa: CASSLRCDEYQQF; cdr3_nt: TGTGCCAGCAGTTTACGGTGCGATGAGTACCAGCAGTTT
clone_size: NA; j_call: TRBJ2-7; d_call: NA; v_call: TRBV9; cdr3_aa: CASSRGLKDVEYF; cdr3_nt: TGTGCCAGCAGCAGAGGTCTGAAGGACGTGGAGTACTTC
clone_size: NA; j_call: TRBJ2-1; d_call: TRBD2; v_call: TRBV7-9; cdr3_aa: CASSRTSGSDTQYEQFF; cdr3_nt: TGTGCCAGCAGCAGGACTAGCGGGTCAGATACGCAGTATGAGCAGTTCTTC
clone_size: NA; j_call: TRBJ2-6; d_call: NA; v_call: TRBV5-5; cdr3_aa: CASSWWRGSGANVLTF; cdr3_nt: TGTGCCAGCAGCTGGTGGCGGGGCTCTGGGGCCAACGTCCTGACTTTC
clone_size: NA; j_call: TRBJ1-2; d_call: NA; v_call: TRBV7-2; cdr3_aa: CASSLHKGSYGYTF; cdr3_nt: TGTGCCAGCAGCTTGCACAAAGGGAGCTATGGCTACACCTTC
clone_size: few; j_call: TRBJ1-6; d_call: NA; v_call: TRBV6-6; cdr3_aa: CASSENPARNGSPLHF; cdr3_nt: TGTGCCAGCAGTGAAAACCCCGCCAGGAACGGTTCACCCCTCCACTTT
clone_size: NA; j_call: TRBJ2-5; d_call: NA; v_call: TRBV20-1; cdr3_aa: CSATQLGGEKETQYF; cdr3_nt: TGCAGTGCTACACAGCTTGGAGGTGAGAAAGAGACCCAGTACTTC
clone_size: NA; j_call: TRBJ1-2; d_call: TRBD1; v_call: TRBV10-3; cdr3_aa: CAISEGTGYGYTF; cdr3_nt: TGTGCCATCAGTGAGGGGACAGGTTACGGCTACACCTTC
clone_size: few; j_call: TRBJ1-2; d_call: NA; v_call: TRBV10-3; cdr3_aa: CASTLGAEVVVF; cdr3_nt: TGTGCCAGCACTTTGGGGGCAGAGGTGGTCGTCTTC
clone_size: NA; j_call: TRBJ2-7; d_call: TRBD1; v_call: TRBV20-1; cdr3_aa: CSAEGQGSYEQYF; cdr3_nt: TGCAGTGCTGAAGGACAGGGGTCCTACGAGCAGTACTTC
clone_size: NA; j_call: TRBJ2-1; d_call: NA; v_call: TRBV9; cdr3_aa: CASSESTSNEQFF; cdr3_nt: TGTGCCAGCAGCGAAAGCACAAGCAATGAGCAGTTCTTC
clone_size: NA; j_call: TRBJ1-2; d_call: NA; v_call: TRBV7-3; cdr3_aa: CASSSVGLDHPQHTF; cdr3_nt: TGTGCCAGCAGCTCGGTAGGGCTTGATCACCCTCAGCACACCTTC
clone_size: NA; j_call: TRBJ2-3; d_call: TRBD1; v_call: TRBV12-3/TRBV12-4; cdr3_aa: CASSPGQGGTDTQYF; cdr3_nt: TGTGCCAGCAGCCCTGGACAGGGGGGAACAGATACGCAGTATTTT
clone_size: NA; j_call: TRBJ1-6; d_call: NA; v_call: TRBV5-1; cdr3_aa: CASSLDREIRLHF; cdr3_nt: TGCGCCAGCAGCTTGGATCGGGAGATACGCCTCCACTTT
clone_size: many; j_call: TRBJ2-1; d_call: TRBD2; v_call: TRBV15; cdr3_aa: CATSRRTSNEQFF; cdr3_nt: TGTGCCACCAGCAGACGGACTAGCAATGAGCAGTTCTTC
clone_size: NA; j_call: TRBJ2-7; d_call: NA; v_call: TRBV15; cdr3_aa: CASSAAAIEEAQYF; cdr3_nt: TGTGCCAGCAGTGCCGCGGCAATAGAGGAGGCGCAGTACTTC
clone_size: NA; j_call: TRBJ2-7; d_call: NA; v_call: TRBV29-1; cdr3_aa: CSVRTARHAGDQHYF; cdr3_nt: TGCAGCGTTCGAACAGCCCGGCACGCGGGCGACCAGCATTACTTC
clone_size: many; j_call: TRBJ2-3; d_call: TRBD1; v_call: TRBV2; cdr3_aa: CASSAQGTGDTQYF; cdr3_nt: TGTGCCAGCAGTGCTCAGGGGACAGGGGATACGCAGTATTTT